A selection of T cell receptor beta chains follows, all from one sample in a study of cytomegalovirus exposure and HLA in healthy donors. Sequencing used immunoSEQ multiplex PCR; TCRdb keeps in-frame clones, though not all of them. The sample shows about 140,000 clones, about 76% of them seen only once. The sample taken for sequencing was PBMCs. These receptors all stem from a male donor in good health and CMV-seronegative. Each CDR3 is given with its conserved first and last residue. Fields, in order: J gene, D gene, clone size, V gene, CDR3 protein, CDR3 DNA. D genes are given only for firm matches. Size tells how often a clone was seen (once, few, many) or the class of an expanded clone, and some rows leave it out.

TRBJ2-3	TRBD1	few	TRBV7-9	CASSLGDRGDDTQYF	TGTGCCAGCAGCTTAGGGGACAGGGGGGACGATACGCAGTATTTT
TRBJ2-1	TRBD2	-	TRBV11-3	CASSFSGRAPYNEQFF	TGTGCCAGCAGCTTTAGCGGGAGGGCCCCCTACAATGAGCAGTTCTTC
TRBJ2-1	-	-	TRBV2	CASSEPARGGGLDEQFF	TGTGCCAGCAGTGAACCGGCGAGGGGGGGCGGATTAGATGAGCAGTTCTTC
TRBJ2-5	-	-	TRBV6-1	CASMRLETQYF	TGTGCCAGCATGAGGTTGGAGACCCAGTACTTC
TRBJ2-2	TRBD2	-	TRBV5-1	CASSLLSLAANTGELFF	TGCGCCAGCAGCTTGCTGTCTCTAGCGGCTAACACCGGGGAGCTGTTTTTT
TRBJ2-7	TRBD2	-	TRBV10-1	CASRPGTSYIYEQYF	TGCGCCAGCAGGCCCGGGACTAGCTACATCTACGAGCAGTACTTC
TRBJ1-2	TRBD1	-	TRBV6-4	CASSATQGFGYTF	TGTGCCAGCAGTGCCACACAGGGGTTTGGCTACACCTTC
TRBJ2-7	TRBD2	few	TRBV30	CAWSGLAATYEQYF	TGTGCCTGGAGTGGACTAGCGGCTACCTACGAGCAGTACTTC
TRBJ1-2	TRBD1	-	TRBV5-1	CASSLGQGAGGYTF	TGCGCCAGCAGCTTGGGACAGGGGGCCGGAGGCTACACCTTC
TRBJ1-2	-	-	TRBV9	CASSARQLDSYTF	TGTGCCAGCAGCGCCCGACAGCTTGATAGCTACACCTTC
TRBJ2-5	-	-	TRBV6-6	CASSYSWREEQYF	TGTGCCAGCAGTTACTCGTGGAGGGAGGAGCAGTACTTC
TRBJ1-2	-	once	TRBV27	CASSSYSRPNYGYTF	TGTGCCAGCAGTTCCTACAGTAGACCTAACTATGGCTACACCTTC
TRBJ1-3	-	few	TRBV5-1	CASSPREGSSGNTIYF	TGCGCCAGCAGCCCGAGGGAGGGGTCCTCTGGAAACACCATATATTTT
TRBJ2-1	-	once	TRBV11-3	CASSPPLRGSSYNEQFF	TGTGCCAGCAGCCCACCCCTCCGGGGGAGCTCCTACAATGAGCAGTTCTTC
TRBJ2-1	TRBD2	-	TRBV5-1	CASSLEGGLAGGLGEQFF	TGCGCCAGCAGCTTGGAAGGGGGACTAGCGGGAGGGTTGGGTGAGCAGTTCTTC
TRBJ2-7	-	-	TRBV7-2	CASSSSGAGYEQYF	TGTGCCAGCAGCTCGAGCGGAGCCGGGTACGAGCAGTACTTC
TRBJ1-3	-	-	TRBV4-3	CASSQDIRANSGNTIYF	TGCGCCAGCAGCCAAGATATAAGAGCTAACTCTGGAAACACCATATATTTT
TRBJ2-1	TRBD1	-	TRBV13	CANSITGVEQFF	TGTGCCAACAGCATAACAGGGGTTGAGCAGTTCTTC
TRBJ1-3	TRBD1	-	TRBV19	CASSMGQGANTIYF	TGTGCCAGTAGTATGGGACAGGGGGCGAACACCATATATTTT
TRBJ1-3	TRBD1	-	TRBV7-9	CSSSLALKTGVGNTIYF	TGTTCCAGCAGCTTAGCCCTAAAGACAGGGGTTGGAAACACCATATATTTT
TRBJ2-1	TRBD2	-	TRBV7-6	CASSPSLAGGTNEQFF	TGTGCCAGCAGCCCATCTCTAGCGGGAGGTACCAATGAGCAGTTCTTC
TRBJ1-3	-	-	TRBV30	CAWSSGTGNTIYF	TGTGCCTGGAGTTCAGGGACTGGAAACACCATATATTTT
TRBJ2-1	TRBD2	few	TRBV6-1	CASSEVSSGFYNEQFF	TGTGCCAGCAGTGAAGTAAGTAGCGGGTTCTACAATGAGCAGTTCTTC
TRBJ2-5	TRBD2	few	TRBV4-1	CASSQHGTSGGDQETQYF	TGCGCCAGCAGCCAACACGGGACTAGCGGGGGGGATCAAGAGACCCAGTACTTC
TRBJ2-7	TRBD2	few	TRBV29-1	CSVWTSGSGDEQYF	TGCAGCGTTTGGACTAGCGGGAGTGGCGACGAGCAGTACTTC
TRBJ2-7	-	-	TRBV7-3	CASSSEGASYEQYF	TGTGCCAGCAGTTCGGAGGGGGCCTCCTACGAGCAGTACTTC
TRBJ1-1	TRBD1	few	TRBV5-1	CASSFVQGARNTEAFF	TGCGCCAGCAGTTTTGTTCAGGGGGCGCGGAACACTGAAGCTTTCTTT
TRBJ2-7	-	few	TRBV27	CASSFGQFYEQYF	TGTGCCAGCAGTTTCGGACAGTTCTACGAGCAGTACTTC
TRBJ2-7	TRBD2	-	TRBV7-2	CASSSQSGGRVYEQYF	TGTGCCAGCAGCTCCCAGTCCGGCGGGAGGGTCTACGAGCAGTACTTC
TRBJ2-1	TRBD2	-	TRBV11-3	CASSKTSAAYNEQFF	TGTGCCAGCAGCAAGACTAGCGCTGCCTACAATGAGCAGTTCTTC
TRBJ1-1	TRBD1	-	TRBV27	CASSGQGRVNTEAFF	TGTGCCAGCAGTGGACAGGGGAGGGTGAACACTGAAGCTTTCTTT
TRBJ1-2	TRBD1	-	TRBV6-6	CASSQGQARENYGYTF	TGTGCCAGCAGTCAAGGACAGGCCCGGGAGAACTATGGCTACACCTTC
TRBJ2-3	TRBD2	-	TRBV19	CASSITAGLAGRLVDTQYF	TGTGCCAGTAGTATCACTGCCGGACTAGCGGGGCGGTTGGTGGATACGCAGTATTTT
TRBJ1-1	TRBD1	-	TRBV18	CASSPQGARTEAFF	TGTGCCAGCTCACCACAGGGGGCTCGGACTGAAGCTTTCTTT
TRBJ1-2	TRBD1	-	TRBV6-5	CASSYSGTGNYGYTF	TGTGCCAGCAGTTACTCCGGGACAGGGAACTATGGCTACACCTTC
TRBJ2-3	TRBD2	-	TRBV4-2	CASSQDRRTSRTDTQYF	TGTGCCAGCAGCCAAGATCGAAGGACTAGCAGAACAGATACGCAGTATTTT
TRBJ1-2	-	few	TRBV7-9	CASSLAGVSYGYTF	TGTGCCAGCAGCTTAGCGGGCGTATCCTATGGCTACACCTTC
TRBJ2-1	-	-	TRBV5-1	CASSYSRGGYNEQFF	TGCGCCAGCAGCTATAGTAGGGGGGGATACAATGAGCAGTTCTTC
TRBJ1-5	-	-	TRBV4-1	CASSQEAYSNQPQHF	TGCGCCAGCAGCCAAGAAGCATATAGCAATCAGCCCCAGCATTTT
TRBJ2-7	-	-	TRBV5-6	CASSSGLQPYEQYF	TGTGCCAGCAGCTCGGGACTTCAACCCTACGAGCAGTACTTC
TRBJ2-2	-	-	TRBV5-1	CASSLAGTTGELFF	TGCGCCAGCAGCTTGGCTGGCACCACCGGGGAGCTGTTTTTT
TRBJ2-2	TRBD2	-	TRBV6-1	CASSTGTSTGELFF	TGTGCCAGCAGTACCGGGACTAGCACCGGGGAGCTGTTTTTT
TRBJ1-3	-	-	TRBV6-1	CASSEDFSHSGNTIYF	TGTGCCAGCAGTGAAGATTTCTCACACTCTGGAAACACCATATATTTT
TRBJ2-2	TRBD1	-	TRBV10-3	CAISGGQRLNTGELFF	TGTGCCATCAGTGGGGGACAGCGATTGAACACCGGGGAGCTGTTTTTT
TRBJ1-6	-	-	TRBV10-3	CAISSGGELDSPLHF	TGTGCCATCAGTTCCGGTGGGGAGTTGGATTCACCCCTCCACTTT
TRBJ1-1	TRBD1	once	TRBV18	CASSEGQGSNTEAFF	TGTGCCAGCTCAGAAGGACAGGGATCGAACACTGAAGCTTTCTTT
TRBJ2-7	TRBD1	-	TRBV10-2	CAIGQGYEQYF	TGCGCCATCGGACAGGGCTACGAGCAGTACTTC
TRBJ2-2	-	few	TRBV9	CASSEGTPGTGELFF	TGTGCCAGCAGCGAGGGGACTCCTGGCACCGGGGAGCTGTTTTTT
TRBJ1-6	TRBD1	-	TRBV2	CAGGTDYNSPLHF	TGTGCCGGAGGGACAGACTATAATTCACCCCTCCACTTT
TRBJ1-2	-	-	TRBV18	CASSPSSRGYTF	TGTGCCAGCTCACCATCATCCCGGGGCTACACCTTC
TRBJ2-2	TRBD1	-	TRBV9	CASSARRTGDTGELFF	TGTGCCAGCAGCGCCCGCAGGACAGGGGACACCGGGGAGCTGTTTTTT
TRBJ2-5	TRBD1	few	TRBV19	CASRSTTGGVETQYF	TGTGCCAGTCGTTCCACCACAGGGGGAGTTGAGACCCAGTACTTC
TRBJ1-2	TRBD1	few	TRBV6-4	CASTPGQGNYGYTF	TGTGCCAGCACCCCGGGACAGGGGAACTATGGCTACACCTTC
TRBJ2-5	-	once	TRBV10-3	CAIRPGSYQETQYF	TGTGCCATCAGACCGGGATCCTACCAAGAGACCCAGTACTTC
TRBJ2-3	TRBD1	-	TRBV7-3	CASSPTGADRGSDTQYF	TGTGCCAGCAGCCCGACCGGAGCGGACAGGGGGTCAGATACGCAGTATTTT
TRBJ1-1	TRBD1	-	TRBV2	CASSEIGTANTEAFF	TGTGCCAGCAGTGAGATAGGGACAGCGAACACTGAAGCTTTCTTT
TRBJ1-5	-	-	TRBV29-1	CSVGRQPNQPQHF	TGCAGCGTTGGGCGACAGCCCAATCAGCCCCAGCATTTT
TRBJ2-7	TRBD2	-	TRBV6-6	CASSYSILAGAYEQYF	TGTGCCAGCAGTTACTCGATACTAGCGGGCGCCTACGAGCAGTACTTC
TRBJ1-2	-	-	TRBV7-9	CASSLGTASYGYTF	TGTGCCAGCAGCTTAGGGACAGCTAGCTATGGCTACACCTTC
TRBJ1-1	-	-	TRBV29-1	CSVATQRWTEAFF	TGCAGCGTTGCCACCCAACGGTGGACTGAAGCTTTCTTT